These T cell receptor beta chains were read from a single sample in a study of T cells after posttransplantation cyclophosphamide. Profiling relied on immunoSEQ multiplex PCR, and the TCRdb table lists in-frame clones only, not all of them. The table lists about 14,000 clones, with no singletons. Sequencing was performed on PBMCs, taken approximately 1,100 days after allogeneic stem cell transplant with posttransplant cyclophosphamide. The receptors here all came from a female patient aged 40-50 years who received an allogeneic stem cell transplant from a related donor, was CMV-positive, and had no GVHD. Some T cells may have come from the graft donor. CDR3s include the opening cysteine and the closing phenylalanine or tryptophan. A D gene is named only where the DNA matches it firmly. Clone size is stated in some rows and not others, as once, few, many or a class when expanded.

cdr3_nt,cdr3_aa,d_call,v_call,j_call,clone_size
TGTGCCAGCAGTTTTTTGTCAGGGGCCTCCGGCTACACCTTC,CASSFLSGASGYTF,.,TRBV27,TRBJ1-2,many
TGTGCCAGCAGCGTAGCTTTTGCAGGGGCGGCTGGAAACACCATATATTTT,CASSVAFAGAAGNTIYF,.,TRBV9,TRBJ1-3,many
TGTGCCAGCCGACCGGGACTGATGGTCTCCTACGAGCAGTACTTC,CASRPGLMVSYEQYF,.,TRBV6-5,TRBJ2-7,many
TGTGCCAGCAGTGAGCTCATAAGGGGCGGGGCATACAATGAGCAGTTCTTC,CASSELIRGGAYNEQFF,.,TRBV25-1,TRBJ2-1,few
TGTGCCAGCAGCCAGGGCGGGACTAGCGGCACAGATACGCAGTATTTT,CASSQGGTSGTDTQYF,TRBD2,TRBV6-6,TRBJ2-3,few
TGCGCCAGCAGCCCTACAGGGGCCTCTCTCTCCGGCTACACCTTC,CASSPTGASLSGYTF,TRBD1,TRBV5-1,TRBJ1-2,few
TGTGCTAGCAGTTTCAGGCAGGGGACGGCATACGAGCAGTACTTC,CASSFRQGTAYEQYF,.,TRBV9,TRBJ2-7,.
TGTGCCAGTAGTCACAATTCTGGAAACACCATATATTTT,CASSHNSGNTIYF,.,TRBV19,TRBJ1-3,many
TGCGCCAGCAGCCAAGTTTCGACAGGGGTTTATGGCTACACCTTC,CASSQVSTGVYGYTF,TRBD1,TRBV4-1,TRBJ1-2,many
TGTGCCAGCAGCGTATTATACAATGAGCAGTTCTTC,CASSVLYNEQFF,.,TRBV5-6,TRBJ2-1,few
TGCGCCAGCAGCTCCGGACTAGCGGGGGGAAAATCCGGGGAGCTGTTTTTT,CASSSGLAGGKSGELFF,TRBD2,TRBV5-1,TRBJ2-2,.
TGTGCCAGCAGCGTAGCCTCTCTTGGACAGCTCTCTGGAAACACCATATATTTT,CASSVASLGQLSGNTIYF,.,TRBV9,TRBJ1-3,many
TGTGCCAGCAGCTTCGAAGGGACTAGCCGGGAGACCCAGTACTTC,CASSFEGTSRETQYF,TRBD2,TRBV7-3,TRBJ2-5,.
TGTGCCAGCAGAACTACAGGGTTCGGAAACACCATATATTTT,CASRTTGFGNTIYF,.,TRBV6-5,TRBJ1-3,many
TGTGCCAGCAGCTTTTCAGGGGGATTTGAAAAACTGTTTTTT,CASSFSGGFEKLFF,TRBD1,TRBV7-9,TRBJ1-4,few
TGTGCCAGCACCTCGACACCTGGAAACACCATATATTTT,CASTSTPGNTIYF,.,TRBV6-5,TRBJ1-3,few
TGTGCCAGCAGCGTAGGGTGGGACAGGGTTACCGAGCAGTACTTC,CASSVGWDRVTEQYF,TRBD1,TRBV9,TRBJ2-7,many
TGCGCCAGCAGCTTGGGCTGGGGGGGGGTTGATAATTCACCCCTCCACTTT,CASSLGWGGVDNSPLHF,.,TRBV5-1,TRBJ1-6,.
TGTGCCAGCAGCGGGGACCGGGACAGGGTTTCCTACGAGCAGTACTTC,CASSGDRDRVSYEQYF,TRBD1,TRBV7-9,TRBJ2-7,.
TGTGCCAGCAGTTTACTAGCACCGGGCGGGTTCAGATTCCACGAGCAGTACTTC,CASSLLAPGGFRFHEQYF,.,TRBV27,TRBJ2-7,many
TGTGCCAGCAGCGCTTACCATCTAGCGGGGGGGCCCCAGGAGCTGTTTTTT,CASSAYHLAGGPQELFF,TRBD2,TRBV9,TRBJ2-2,many
TGTGCCAGCAGTGGAACTGGCCCACAGGGTAAGGTTTTGGGATACAATGAGCAGTTCTTC,CASSGTGPQGKVLGYNEQFF,.,TRBV6-1,TRBJ2-1,many
TGTGCCAGTAGTACCCCTGGACAGTTGGAAAATCAGCCCCAGCATTTT,CASSTPGQLENQPQHF,.,TRBV19,TRBJ1-5,many
TGTGCCAGTAGTATAGGTGAGGGTTTAAATTCACCCCTCCACTTT,CASSIGEGLNSPLHF,.,TRBV19,TRBJ1-6,many
TGTGCCACCAGCACTCATGGGACAGGGCAAGAGACCCAGTACTTC,CATSTHGTGQETQYF,TRBD1,TRBV15,TRBJ2-5,few
TGTGCCATCAGTGAGTCTGGACGGGGAAGCACAGATACGCAGTATTTT,CAISESGRGSTDTQYF,.,TRBV10-3,TRBJ2-3,many
TGCGCCAGCAGCTTGGGACAGGGGGCTTACGAGCAGTACTTC,CASSLGQGAYEQYF,TRBD1,TRBV5-1,TRBJ2-7,.
TGCGCCAGTCGACCCGGGGGGCTATATGGCTACACCTTC,CASRPGGLYGYTF,.,TRBV5-1,TRBJ1-2,many
TGTGCCAGCAGTGAATGGTCAGGGGGAGGCACAGATACGCAGTATTTT,CASSEWSGGGTDTQYF,TRBD1,TRBV25-1,TRBJ2-3,few
TGTGCCAGCAGTTTCCAACAGGGCCCAGATACGCAGTATTTT,CASSFQQGPDTQYF,.,TRBV28,TRBJ2-3,many
TGTGCCAGCAGCCCCCGGGACATCCGAACTACAGAAGGTACGCAGTATTTT,CASSPRDIRTTEGTQYF,.,TRBV9,TRBJ2-3,many
TGTGCCAGCAGTGGACAGAATCAAGAGACCCAGTACTTC,CASSGQNQETQYF,.,TRBV2,TRBJ2-5,.
TGTGCCAGCAGCTTGGGGACAGGGATTGCCAAAGAGACCCAGTACTTC,CASSLGTGIAKETQYF,TRBD1,TRBV5-6,TRBJ2-5,many
TGCGCCAGCAGCTGGGGACTCGGGCTAGCGGGGGGCACAGATACGCAGTATTTT,CASSWGLGLAGGTDTQYF,TRBD2,TRBV5-1,TRBJ2-3,.
TGTGCCAGCAGCCCTAGACAGGGGGCAGGCAATCAGCCCCAGCATTTT,CASSPRQGAGNQPQHF,TRBD1,TRBV5-5,TRBJ1-5,many
TGTGCCAGCAGTTTACCTCAACTAGCGGGGGTGTTAGATACGCAGTATTTT,CASSLPQLAGVLDTQYF,TRBD2,TRBV27,TRBJ2-3,.
TGTGCCAGCAGCTCACAGCTACTCTATGGCTACACCTTC,CASSSQLLYGYTF,.,TRBV5-6,TRBJ1-2,many
TGTGCCAGCAGCTTCAACAGCGGGGAGTTCTACGAGCAGTACTTC,CASSFNSGEFYEQYF,TRBD2,TRBV11-2,TRBJ2-7,many
TGCGCCAGCAGGGGAGGGACAACTAATGAAAAACTGTTTTTT,CASRGGTTNEKLFF,.,TRBV10-2,TRBJ1-4,many